This T cell receptor (beta chain) was documented in a study of cytomegalovirus exposure and HLA in healthy donors. Regarding the study as a whole: Investigators reported over 150 TCR beta chains as tied to cytomegalovirus. Associated with HLA alleles at 0.05 false discovery rate in a later analysis were fewer than 20,000 TCR beta sequences. The records held CMV serostatus as the only immune exposure information. Some V segments, TRBV6-2 and TRBV6-3 among them, were indistinguishable and were therefore excluded.

PCR amplification relied on 60 Vbeta primers (plus 13 Jbeta primers). Repertoires were generated with immunoSEQ multiplex PCR, while TCRdb's copy carries only in-frame clones and drops some. The sample yields about 140,000 clones, nearly 90% seen once. Trimming took 0 bases from V and 2 from J, leaving 16 bases between them. Germline values: CDR1 MNHNS, CDR2 SASEGT. This CDR3 spans 17 amino acids. This clone has just one count. Antigen unknown. Source material: PBMCs. The sequence came from a middle-aged woman in good health and CMV-seronegative. The chain carries TRBV6-1 and TRBJ1-2; D is uncertain. The CDR3: CASSEAVVGGLNYGYTF. Written as DNA, the CDR3 is TGTGCCAGCAGTGAAGCTGTGGTGGGCGGACTAAACTATGGCTACACCTTC.